The clone carrying this T cell receptor beta chain has a single count. Antigen: not known. This sample is part of a study of cytomegalovirus exposure and HLA in healthy donors. The CDR3 length is 15 residues. Germline assignment: CDR1 MGHDK and CDR2 SYGVNS. V gave up 3 bases and J gave up 2 bases, with 11 bases separating them. With 60 Vbeta and 13 Jbeta primers, the PCR was carried out. Profiling relied on immunoSEQ multiplex PCR, and the TCRdb table lists in-frame clones only, not all of them. Of roughly 130,000 clones in the sample, roughly 74% were seen once. The study, taken as a whole, reports: Further analysis was carried out later, and it showed several of the most significant clusters appearing linked to common viral pathogens. The authors listed approximately 160 TCR beta chains as cytomegalovirus-associated.

The chain links TRBV25-1 to TRBJ1-3; a weak D match, TRBD1 (5 bases). This clonotype was sampled from a man aged 35 to 55 in good health and CMV-seropositive. Sequencing input: PBMCs. The CDR3 sequence: CASSDPGTPGNTIYF. The CDR3 nucleotides read TGTGCCAGCAGTGACCCTGGGACTCCTGGAAACACCATATATTTT.